This TCR beta chain was obtained from a study of T-cell memory formation after mild COVID-19. Overall study context: Clusters were largely donor specific.

TCRdb processed the 5' RACE reads anew with MiXCR; each CDR3 protein has one entry. The sample has hundreds of thousands of distinct CDR3 sequences, 17% seen once. The CDR3 is made up of 15 amino acids. Germline lookup yields CDR1 SGDLS and CDR2 YYNGEE. Trimming took off 4 bases at V and 1 base at J, with 15 bases between the two ends. The chain links TRBV9 to TRBJ2-7; unclear D gene. This receptor was taken from an adult woman who had mild COVID-19 (a few samples of this study predate the infection). Cell type and time point are not known. The sequenced sample was PBMCs or a T cell subset sorted from them (not recorded which). CDR3 in amino acids: CASSPGVSSSYEQYF. CDR3 DNA sequence: TGTGCCAGCAGCCCTGGGGTGAGCAGTTCCTACGAGCAGTACTTC.